The 19 T cell receptor beta chains in this list originate from one sample, sequenced in a study of T cell responses to AZD1222 COVID-19 vaccine. The protocol was immunoSEQ multiplex PCR, while the TCRdb copy is restricted to in-frame clones and leaves out a portion. The sample lists roughly 150,000 clones, roughly nine tenths seen once, with approximately 5.1% in the top ten. The sample consisted of peripheral blood, taken on day 0 of AZD1222 vaccination. Receptors originate from an adult in good health.

This rearrangement joins TRBV11-2 to TRBJ2-7; 8 positions agree with TRBD1. This CDR3 is built from 16 residues. Germline V CDR1 and CDR2: SGHAT, FQNNGV. With V trimmed by 5 bases and J by 3 bases, 12 bases remained unmatched. In DNA, the CDR3 is TGTGCCAGCAGCCCGTATACGGGACAGGTCCGCTACGAGCAGTACTTC. It encodes CASSPYTGQVRYEQYF. Full variable domain (rest looked up from reference TRBV11-2 and TRBJ2-7): EAGVAQSPRYKIIEKRQSVAFWCNPISGHATLYWYQQILGQGPKLLIQFQNNGVVDDSQLPKDRFSAERLKGVDSTLKIQPAKLEDSAVYLCASSPYTGQVRYEQYFGPGTRLTVT.

The chain recombines TRBV15 with TRBJ2-1; 7 bases align to TRBD2. Germline values: CDR1 LNHNV, CDR2 YYDKDF (reference sequence). CDR3 size: 14 residues. The V gene end was trimmed by 5 bases and the J gene end by 9 bases; junction bases not matched to a gene: 10. Written as DNA, the CDR3 is TGTGCCACCAGCGGCGGGAGAATTTTAGGTGAGCAGTTCTTC. It translates to CATSGGRILGEQFF. The full variable domain, in which reference TRBV15 and TRBJ2-1 provide the parts outside the CDR3, is DAMVIQNPRYQVTQFGKPVTLSCSQTLNHNVMYWYQQKSSQAPKLLFHYYDKDFNNEADTPDNFQSRRPNTSFCFLDIRSPGLGDTAMYLCATSGGRILGEQFFGPGTRLTVL.

The chain is built from TRBV7-9 and TRBJ1-2; D perhaps matches TRBD1 (6 bases). Germline V CDR1 and CDR2: SEHNR, FQNEAQ (reference sequence). The CDR3 runs 11 residues. The CDR3: CAAGAAYGYTF. CDR3 in DNA: TGTGCAGCAGGGGCAGCCTATGGCTACACCTTC. The whole variable domain, filled in from reference TRBV7-9 and TRBJ1-2, reads DTGVSQNPRHKITKRGQNVTFRCDPISEHNRLYWYRQTLGQGPEFLTYFQNEAQLEKSRLLSDRFSAERPKGSFSTLEIQRTEQGDSAMYLCAAGAAYGYTFGSGTRLTVV.

The J gene is TRBJ1-3, the V gene TRBV28, with 9 bases fitting TRBD1. V shed 5 bases, J shed 2 bases, and the junction held 4 bases outside the gene matches. This CDR3 contains 15 residues. The germline V gene encodes CDR1 MDHEN and CDR2 SYDVKM. CDR3 protein: CASSRQGGAGNTIYF. The CDR3 DNA follows: TGTGCCAGCAGTCGACAGGGGGGGGCTGGAAACACCATATATTTT.

CDR3: CASSLTGAAYEKLFF. The CDR3 coding sequence is TGTGCCAGCAGCTTAACGGGGGCGGCTTATGAAAAACTGTTTTTT. V is TRBV11-2 and J is TRBJ1-4; tentative D call: TRBD1 (6 bases). The germline V gene has CDR1 SGHAT and CDR2 FQNNGV. Between the trimmed V and J ends, which lost 2 bases and 6 bases, there was a span of 13 bases. The CDR3 consists of 15 residues. The variable domain in full, completed from reference TRBV11-2 and TRBJ1-4, reads EAGVAQSPRYKIIEKRQSVAFWCNPISGHATLYWYQQILGQGPKLLIQFQNNGVVDDSQLPKDRFSAERLKGVDSTLKIQPAKLEDSAVYLCASSLTGAAYEKLFFGSGTQLSVL.

The rearrangement uses TRBV7-2 and TRBJ1-4; D unresolved. V lost 5 bases and J lost 16, with 20 bases in between. CDR1 is SGHTA and CDR2 is FQGNSA in the germline V gene. This CDR3 contains 13 residues. CDR3 sequence reads: CASSVDLTGRKFF. In nucleotides, the CDR3 is TGTGCCAGCAGCGTCGACCTGACCGGACGGAAGTTTTTT.

The chain uses TRBV18 and TRBJ1-2, with TRBD1 matching over 8 bases. Germline CDR1 is KGHSH and CDR2 is LQKENI. Germline trimming cut 6 bases from V and 6 bases from J; bases unmatched to any gene: 9. The CDR3 is 14 amino acids. CDR3 DNA: TGTGCCAGCTCCTCGACAGGGGCCAAGGATGGCTACACCTTC. Its protein product is CASSSTGAKDGYTF.

This sequence joins TRBV27 and TRBJ2-3; no reliable D call. Trimming removed 5 bases from V and 5 bases from J, with 14 bases in between. There are 14 residues in the CDR3. Germline CDR1 and CDR2: MNHEY and SMNVEV (reference sequence). The chain's CDR3 is CASSPRRKRDTQYF. The CDR3 DNA follows: TGTGCCAGCAGTCCCCGTCGGAAGAGAGATACGCAGTATTTT.

V and J are TRBV6-5 and TRBJ2-7; 8 bases align to TRBD2. The ends lost 6 bases at V and 5 bases at J; junction bases unmatched: 12. Germline assignment: CDR1 MNHEY and CDR2 SVGAGI. There are 15 residues in the CDR3. CDR3 in amino acids: CASRPDRTSIHEQYF. The CDR3 DNA follows: TGTGCCAGCAGACCCGACCGGACTAGCATCCACGAGCAGTACTTC.

CDR3 in DNA: TGTGCCAGCAGTCCTTTCCCCCGCTCTCTAGCCTCCTACAATGAGCAGTTCTTC. The encoded protein is CASSPFPRSLASYNEQFF. The V call is TRBV6-6, the J call TRBJ2-1; maybe TRBD2 (5 bases). This CDR3 is 18 amino acids long. Trimming shortened V by 5 bases and J by 0 bases, and 20 bases separated the two germline ends. Germline V CDR1 and CDR2: MNHNY, SVGAGI (reference sequence).

The chain employs TRBV19 and TRBJ2-7, with D possibly matching TRBD2 (6 bases). V lost 4 bases to trimming and J lost 1 base, with 8 bases between them. The CDR3 loop spans 13 amino acids. Germline V gene lookup returns CDR1 LNHDA and CDR2 SQIVND (reference sequence). The CDR3 nucleotides are TGTGCCAGTAGTAGCGCGGGATCCTACGAGCAGTACTTC. This codes for CASSSAGSYEQYF.

This clone has only a few counts. This chain links TRBV20-1 with TRBJ1-1; 7 positions agree with TRBD1. Germline V gene sequence: CDR1 DFQATT, CDR2 SNEGSKA (reference sequence). The junction had 3 bases not matched to a gene; V was cut back by 3 bases and J by 2 bases. The CDR3 has 13 amino acids. CDR3: CSASRQGNTEAFF. The CDR3 DNA reads TGCAGTGCTAGTCGACAGGGAAACACTGAAGCTTTCTTT.

V gene TRBV24-1 combines with J gene TRBJ2-7, with D perhaps matching TRBD1 (6 bases). V lost 4 bases, J lost 1 base, and 16 bases lay in between. The CDR3 is made up of 16 amino acids. CDR1 is KGHDR and CDR2 is SFDVKD in the germline V gene. CDR3 sequence (DNA): TGTGCCACCAGTGACAACAGGGCCAAAGGATCCTACGAGCAGTACTTC. Its translation is CATSDNRAKGSYEQYF.

This rearrangement joins TRBV18 to TRBJ1-2; 7 bases line up with TRBD1. CDR3 length: 15 amino acids. V lost 2 bases, J lost 7 bases, and 10 bases stayed unmatched. In germline, CDR1 is KGHSH, CDR2 LQKENI. In DNA form, the CDR3 reads TGTGCCAGCTCACCAGCTGAGAACAGGGGCTTTGGCTACACCTTC. It encodes CASSPAENRGFGYTF.

The chain has TRBV18 and TRBJ1-2, with D possibly matching TRBD1 (6 bases). Germline CDR1 and CDR2: KGHSH and LQKENI. The CDR3 runs 13 residues. V shed 3 bases and J shed 7 bases, with 12 bases lying between them. CDR3 in amino acids: CASSPPGTSGYTF. The CDR3, as DNA: TGTGCCAGCTCACCGCCCGGGACATCTGGCTACACCTTC.

The chain carries TRBV28 and TRBJ1-6; possibly TRBD1 for D (5 bases). V was trimmed by 7 bases and J by 7 bases, leaving 20 bases between them. Germline values: CDR1 MDHEN, CDR2 SYDVKM. The CDR3 is made up of 16 amino acids. This CDR3 is CASTAGLGTQNSPLHF. In DNA form, the CDR3 reads TGTGCCAGCACTGCTGGTCTCGGGACCCAAAATTCACCCCTCCACTTT.

The count of this clone is one. The V and J genes are TRBV21-1 and TRBJ2-1; TRBD2, the table's D call, lacks a check against the DNA. TRBV21-1 is a pseudogene locus. This CDR3 spans 15 amino acids. CDR3 sequence: CASSQGGTNPNEQFF. In DNA, the CDR3 is TGTGCCAGCAGTCAAGGCGGGACTAACCCGAATGAGCAGTTCTTC.

This chain connects TRBV11-2 to TRBJ2-7, with TRBD2 identical over 8 bases. The CDR3 runs to 16 residues. The J segment lost 2 bases and the V segment lost 2 bases, leaving 8 bases of the junction unmatched. Germline V gene sequence: CDR1 SGHAT, CDR2 FQNNGV. Written as DNA, the CDR3 is TGTGCCAGCAGCTTAACGTTTAGCGGGGCCACCTACGAGCAGTACTTC. Translation: CASSLTFSGATYEQYF.

The chain recombines TRBV7-2 with TRBJ1-6; tentative D call: TRBD1 (5 bases). From germline, CDR1 is SGHTA and CDR2 FQGNSA. The ends were cut back, 5 bases at V and 5 bases at J, with 13 bases in the middle. This CDR3 is built from 15 residues. The CDR3 DNA follows: TGTGCCAGCAGCACACGGGACTTCAATAATTCACCCCTCCACTTT. Translation gives CASSTRDFNNSPLHF.